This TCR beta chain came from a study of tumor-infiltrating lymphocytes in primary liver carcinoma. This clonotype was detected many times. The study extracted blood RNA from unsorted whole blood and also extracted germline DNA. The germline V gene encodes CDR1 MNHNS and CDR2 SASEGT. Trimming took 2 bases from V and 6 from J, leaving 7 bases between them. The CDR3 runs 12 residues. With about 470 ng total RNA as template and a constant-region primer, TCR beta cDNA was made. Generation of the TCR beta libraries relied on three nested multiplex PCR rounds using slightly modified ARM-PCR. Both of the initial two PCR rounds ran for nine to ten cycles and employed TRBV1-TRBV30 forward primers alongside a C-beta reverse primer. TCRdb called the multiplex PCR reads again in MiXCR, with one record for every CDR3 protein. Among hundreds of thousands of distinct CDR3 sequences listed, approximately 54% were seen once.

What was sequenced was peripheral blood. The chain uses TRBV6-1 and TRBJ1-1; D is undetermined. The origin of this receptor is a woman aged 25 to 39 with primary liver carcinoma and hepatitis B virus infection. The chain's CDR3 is CASSELVSEAFF. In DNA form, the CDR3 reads TGTGCCAGCAGTGAATTGGTATCTGAAGCTTTCTTT.